The clone carrying this T cell receptor (beta chain) was detected a few times. What it recognizes is unknown. This sample was taken from a study of T-cell reconstitution after alpha-beta-depleted transplantation in children. Broader study findings: Surviving recipient T cells and thymic progenitors underlay high day-60 TCRbeta diversity in some patients. Several hundred expanded graft clones reportedly were the source of alpha-beta T cells about two months after transplant. One year after transplant, T-cell counts and diversity came mostly from newly produced T cells.

As it was prepared, the TCRbeta library received unique molecular identifiers. TCRdb reprocessed the PCR reads via MiXCR and lists one record per CDR3 protein. There are hundreds of thousands of distinct CDR3 sequences in the sample; roughly 15% occur only once, and about 41% lies in the top ten. This clonotype originated in a male patient under 10 years old who had a stem cell transplant for acute lymphoblastic leukemia, so the T cells may come from the graft donor. The sequenced sample was PBMCs, mostly from graft donor cells, obtained 360 days after TCRalphabeta/CD19-depleted stem cell transplant.

The DNA of the CDR3 is TGCAGCGTACAGGGGTTTCGTGGCACCGGGGAGCTGTTTTTT. Translated: CSVQGFRGTGELFF. This sequence joins TRBV29-1 and TRBJ2-2; 7 bases match TRBD1. From germline, CDR1 is SQVTM and CDR2 ANQGSEA. CDR3 length: 14 residues. Unmatched junction bases numbered 8, after V lost 6 bases and J lost 4 bases.